Below, one TCR beta chain is given with its context. This entry belongs to a study of blood T cell repertoires in COVID-19. Looking at the study overall: Italy, Spain and the United States were the sources of the convalescent and acute COVID-19 samples.

In the authors' workflow: Reference gene primers were amplified, and this amplification served to estimate nucleated cell counts. The table came from immunoSEQ multiplex PCR; TCRdb's copy has only in-frame clones and leaves some out. V and J calls and clone size are given by that table; D and trimming were obtained from the DNA. The sample consists of under 150,000 clones, about four fifths of them appearing once. The sequenced sample consisted of peripheral blood. The TCR sequence derives from a woman aged 40 to 50 with acute or convalescent COVID-19.

Here the CDR3 reads CASSWRGTDTQYF. The CDR3, as DNA: TGTGCCAGCAGCTGGCGCGGAACAGATACGCAGTATTTT. V is TRBV9 and J is TRBJ2-3; D unclear. V was cut by 4 bases and J by 3 bases, with 9 bases left in between. The CDR3 covers 13 residues. Germline V gene data show CDR1 as SGDLS and CDR2 as YYNGEE.